Detailed here is one T cell receptor (beta chain). Its specificity is unknown. This sample stems from a study of cytomegalovirus exposure and HLA in healthy donors. The overall study: Approximately 200 million T cells yielded over 90 million unique TCR beta sequences in earlier analysis. The study's findings and limits: Follow-up analysis later connected one missense variant in DCLRE1C with trimming of TCR beta V- and J-genes.

The V end was cut by 6 bases, the J end by 0 bases, with 18 bases between. From germline, CDR1 is LGHNA and CDR2 YNFKEQ. The CDR3 has 17 amino acids. The PCR had 60 Vbeta and 13 Jbeta primers. The table came from immunoSEQ multiplex PCR; TCRdb's copy has only in-frame clones and leaves some out. The table records approximately 100,000 clones, 85% of them present only once. Sequencing used PBMCs. This clonotype was sampled from a man aged 25 to 40 in good health and CMV-seronegative. The genes are TRBV4-2 and TRBJ2-1; perhaps TRBD2 as D (5 bases). CDR3 nucleotide sequence: TGTGCCAGCAGTGATTCGGGGAGCACGAGCTCCTACAATGAGCAGTTCTTC. Translating it yields CASSDSGSTSSYNEQFF.